This T cell receptor (beta chain) was captured in a study of blood T cell repertoires in COVID-19. V was shortened by 8 bases and J by 5 bases, with 8 bases between the two germline ends. The CDR3 length is 11 residues. The germline CDR1 and CDR2 sequences are KGHDR and SFDVKD. Repertoires were generated with immunoSEQ multiplex PCR, while TCRdb's copy carries only in-frame clones and drops some. Counted here are around 190,000 clones, more than 70% occurring once; the ten biggest clones make up 4.5% to 7%. Individuals aged about 18 to 89 years were recruited from about two dozen US areas. This receptor was identified in a man aged 40-49 years with acute COVID-19. The rearrangement links TRBV24-1 to TRBJ1-1, with D hard to call. The source material was PBMCs or T cells enriched from blood (not recorded which). The CDR3 nucleotides are TGTGCCACCAAATCGGGGACTGAAGCTTTCTTT. Amino acid sequence: CATKSGTEAFF.